Below are 17 T cell receptor beta chains sequenced from a single sample in a study of neurological immune-mediated disorders. TCRdb itself ran the 5' RACE reads through MiXCR, one entry per CDR3 protein. The repertoire holds over 75,000 distinct CDR3 sequences, with 4.5% to 7.5% as singletons. Time point of the sample: longitudinal time-point 2. The material sequenced was PBMCs. The receptors here all came from a woman aged 55-70 years with multiple sclerosis.

This clonotype was seen only a few times. V and J are TRBV12-3 or TRBV12-4 and TRBJ1-1; 7 positions agree with TRBD1. The CDR3 consists of 15 residues. The CDR3 here is CASRTGAPLDTEAFF. The CDR3 DNA reads TGTGCAAGTAGAACAGGGGCCCCACTCGATACTGAAGCTTTCTTT.

This clonotype was counted many times. This sequence joins TRBV5-1 and TRBJ1-4; 9 nucleotides align to TRBD1. The CDR3 covers 16 residues. CDR1 and CDR2 (germline): SGHRS, YFSETQ. V was pared by 0 bases and J by 4 bases, with 4 bases of the junction left unmatched. DNA of the CDR3: TGCGCCAGCAGCTTGGGATCGGGACAGGGTAATGAAAAACTGTTTTTT. Amino acids: CASSLGSGQGNEKLFF.

This clonotype was seen many times. The chain employs TRBV20-1 and TRBJ2-4, with D perhaps TRBD1 (6 bases). V gave up 6 bases and J gave up 4 bases, with 10 bases separating them. CDR1 is DFQATT and CDR2 is SNEGSKA in the germline V gene (reference sequence). The length of the CDR3 is 12 residues. The DNA for the CDR3 is TGCAGTGCGCAGGGACATAAAAACATTCAGTACTTC. As protein: CSAQGHKNIQYF.

This clonotype was recorded at least ten times. The V gene is TRBV10-1, the J gene TRBJ2-4; unclear D gene. The CDR3 has 14 residues. The V and J ends lost 3 bases and 0 bases respectively, with 6 bases between them. Germline V gives CDR1 WNHNN, CDR2 SYGVQD (reference sequence). The CDR3 loop is CASSDSLAKNIQYF. In DNA form, the CDR3 reads TGCGCCAGCAGTGACAGTTTAGCCAAAAACATTCAGTACTTC.

This clonotype was found many times. The chain carries TRBV19 and TRBJ1-4; D is possibly TRBD1 (5 bases). V shed 9 bases and J shed 5 bases, with 13 bases lying between them. Germline V gives CDR1 LNHDA, CDR2 SQIVND (reference sequence). This CDR3 region has 13 residues. The CDR3 DNA reads as TGTGCCAGATCGACAGTCGGGAATGAAAAACTGTTTTTT. Translation gives CARSTVGNEKLFF. Combining the CDR3 with reference TRBV19 and TRBJ1-4 gives the whole variable domain DGGITQSPKYLFRKEGQNVTLSCEQNLNHDAMYWYRQDPGQGLRLIYYSQIVNDFQKGDIAEGYSVSREKKESFPLTVTSAQKNPTAFYLCARSTVGNEKLFFGSGTQLSVL.

This clonotype was recorded many times. This chain uses TRBV20-1 with TRBJ1-4; 9 bases line up with TRBD1. The CDR3 runs 18 residues. V was clipped by 3 bases and J by 0 bases; unmatched bases: 11. Germline CDR1 DFQATT, CDR2 SNEGSKA (reference sequence). As DNA, the CDR3 is TGCAGTGCTAGTCTAGGGACAGGGAGCCTTGCAACTAATGAAAAACTGTTTTTT. It codes for CSASLGTGSLATNEKLFF.

The chain employs TRBV29-1 and TRBJ1-1; tentatively, D is TRBD1 (5 bases). CDR3 size: 13 residues. Germline V gives CDR1 SQVTM, CDR2 ANQGSEA. Trimming removed 8 bases from V and 0 bases from J, with 13 bases in between. Here the CDR3 reads CSWGRDMNTEAFF. The CDR3 DNA reads TGCAGCTGGGGACGGGATATGAACACTGAAGCTTTCTTT.

The table lists this clonotype with many counts. Here the CDR3 DNA reads TGTGCCAGCGCCTCAGGGTATACAGATACGCAGTATTTT. This sequence encodes CASASGYTDTQYF. The chain employs TRBV3-1 and TRBJ2-3, with D possibly matching TRBD1 (5 bases). Germline CDR1 and CDR2: LGHDT and YNNKEL (reference sequence). The V gene lost 8 bases and the J gene lost 3 bases, with 12 bases spanning the gap. The CDR3 length is 13 residues.

This clonotype appeared many times. In DNA, the CDR3 is TGTGCCAGCAGATCAGGTCCCCTCTCTGGAAACACCATATATTTT. Its protein product is CASRSGPLSGNTIYF. The chain employs TRBV27 and TRBJ1-3, with D unclear. Germline-derived CDR1 and CDR2 are MNHEY and SMNVEV (reference sequence). There are 15 residues in the CDR3. Trimming shortened V by 6 bases and J by 0 bases, and 12 bases separated the two germline ends.

This clonotype was detected ten times or more. The chain combines TRBV7-2 with TRBJ1-4; D is ambiguous. The CDR3 sequence is 12 residues long. Germline V lookup: CDR1 SGHTA, CDR2 FQGNSA. V was clipped by 2 bases and J by 14 bases, with 12 bases between them. The CDR3, as DNA: TGTGCCAGCAGCTTATCGACGACGTACCTGTTTTTT. It translates to CASSLSTTYLFF.

This clonotype showed up many times. This chain joins TRBV12-3 or TRBV12-4 and TRBJ2-2, with unresolved D. The CDR3 is 14 residues long. Trimming took 6 bases from V and 5 from J, leaving 13 bases between them. CDR3 amino acids: CASRFTETTGELFF. The DNA for the CDR3 is TGTGCCAGCAGGTTTACAGAGACTACCGGGGAGCTGTTTTTT.

This clonotype was detected many times. V and J are TRBV2 and TRBJ2-1; TRBD2 agrees at 12 bases. Germline V gives CDR1 SNHLY, CDR2 FYNNEI. V was pared by 4 bases and J by 0 bases, with 7 bases of the junction left unmatched. The length of the CDR3 is 18 residues. CDR3 coding DNA: TGTGCCAGCAGTGTTTTCGGACTAGCGGGGAGCTCCTACAATGAGCAGTTCTTC. This translates into CASSVFGLAGSSYNEQFF.

This clonotype was seen ten or more times. V is TRBV20-1 and J is TRBJ2-7, with D possibly called TRBD1 or TRBD2 (5 bases each). V lost 6 bases to trimming and J lost 2 bases, with 11 bases between them. The CDR3 runs to 12 residues. Germline assignment: CDR1 DFQATT and CDR2 SNEGSKA (reference sequence). CDR3 bases: TGCAGTGCAAAAAGGGACGCCTACGAGCAGTACTTC. It translates to CSAKRDAYEQYF.

This clonotype was seen many times. V and J are TRBV6-5 and TRBJ2-7; D could derive from TRBD1 or TRBD2 (7 bases each). The V gene lost 2 bases and the J gene lost 4 bases, with 18 bases spanning the gap. There are 16 residues in the CDR3. Per germline, CDR1 MNHEY and CDR2 SVGAGI. The CDR3 is CASSYGRGLGSYEQYF. In DNA form, the CDR3 reads TGTGCCAGCAGTTACGGGAGGGGGCTCGGCTCGTACGAGCAGTACTTC.

This clonotype was picked up many times. The chain has TRBV6-1 and TRBJ2-3; a weak D match, TRBD2 (6 bases). V lost 3 bases to trimming and J lost 4 bases, with 14 bases between them. Germline CDR1 and CDR2: MNHNS and SASEGT. This CDR3 comprises 15 residues. CDR3 nucleotides: TGTGCCAGCAGTGAGAAAGCGGGTAGGGCAGATACGCAGTATTTT. Protein product: CASSEKAGRADTQYF.

Ten or more counts support this clonotype. V usage is TRBV6-6 and J usage is TRBJ1-2; 8 bases agree with TRBD1. From germline, CDR1 is MNHNY and CDR2 SVGAGI (reference sequence). The junction had 4 bases not matched to a gene; V was cut back by 2 bases and J by 8 bases. The CDR3 totals 13 residues. The CDR3 loop is CASSYDRGAGYTF. In DNA form, the CDR3 reads TGTGCCAGCAGTTACGACAGGGGCGCCGGCTACACCTTC.

This clonotype was seen repeatedly, ten times or more. J is TRBJ2-1 and V is TRBV18, with D possibly TRBD1 on 6 matching bases. The germline gives CDR1 KGHSH, CDR2 LQKENI. Deletions cut 4 bases from V and 4 bases from J, with 11 bases between. The CDR3 length is 14 residues. As DNA, the CDR3 is TGTGCCAGCTCACAGCAACAGGGATACAATGAGCAGTTCTTC. It translates to CASSQQQGYNEQFF. Full variable domain (missing parts from reference TRBV18 and TRBJ2-1): NAGVMQNPRHLVRRRGQEARLRCSPMKGHSHVYWYRQLPEEGLKFMVYLQKENIIDESGMPKERFSAEFPKEGPSILRIQQVVRGDSAAYFCASSQQQGYNEQFFGPGTRLTVL.